This is a list of T cell receptor beta chains from one sample in a study of blood T cell repertoires in COVID-19. Libraries were prepared by immunoSEQ multiplex PCR; TCRdb keeps only in-frame clonotypes and omits some of them. This sample has around 300,000 clones, with around nine tenths found just once. Sequencing was performed on PBMCs or T cells enriched from blood (not recorded which). Receptors were obtained from a woman in her sixties in a cohort exposed to, infected with or recovered from COVID-19 (not recorded which). CDR3s include the opening cysteine and the closing phenylalanine or tryptophan. Fields, in order: V gene, clone size, D gene, J gene, CDR3 protein, CDR3 DNA. D genes are given only for firm matches. Some rows mark clone size as missing; the rest say once, few, many or name a class of expanded clone.

>TRBV7-9|.|.|TRBJ1-3
CASSLAGAPSGNTIYF
TGTGCCAGCAGCTTAGCGGGGGCCCCCTCTGGAAACACCATATATTTT
>TRBV29-1|.|.|TRBJ2-4
CSVEDLGQAKNIQYF
TGCAGCGTTGAAGATCTCGGACAGGCCAAAAACATTCAGTACTTC
>TRBV3-1/TRBV3-2|.|TRBD1|TRBJ2-1
CASSRDRGVGEQFF
TGTGCCAGCAGCCGGGACAGGGGCGTCGGTGAGCAGTTCTTC
>TRBV6-5|.|.|TRBJ1-4
CASTRGLEKLFF
TGTGCCAGCACCAGGGGTTTAGAAAAACTGTTTTTT
>TRBV7-2|.|.|TRBJ2-1
CASSSDSGGNEQFF
TGTGCCAGCAGCTCCGATTCAGGTGGGAATGAGCAGTTCTTC
>TRBV6-5|.|TRBD2|TRBJ2-3
CATKNLAGGADTQYF
TGTGCCACGAAAAACCTAGCGGGAGGGGCGGATACGCAGTATTTT
>TRBV19|.|TRBD2|TRBJ2-3
CASSIARTSGRRADTQYF
TGTGCCAGTAGTATAGCGCGGACTAGCGGGAGGAGGGCAGATACGCAGTATTTT
>TRBV23-1|few|.|TRBJ2-1
CASSQSTVRSYNEQFF
TGCGCCAGCAGTCAATCTACAGTCCGCTCCTACAATGAGCAGTTCTTC
>TRBV6-6|.|TRBD1|TRBJ2-7
CASSNGGQGAVEQYF
TGTGCCAGCAGTAACGGTGGTCAGGGGGCGGTCGAGCAGTACTTC
>TRBV5-5|.|TRBD2|TRBJ2-7
CASSGGLAGEYEQYF
TGTGCCAGCAGCGGGGGACTAGCGGGAGAATACGAGCAGTACTTC
>TRBV7-8|.|.|TRBJ2-7
CASTLVPRALSYEQYF
TGTGCCAGCACTCTAGTTCCCAGGGCCCTCTCCTACGAGCAGTACTTC
>TRBV30|.|.|TRBJ2-7
CAWSVSGAGLYEQYF
TGTGCCTGGAGTGTATCAGGGGCCGGGCTCTACGAGCAGTACTTC
>TRBV4-1|.|TRBD2|TRBJ2-3
CASRTLAGGTDTQYF
TGCGCCAGCAGGACTTTAGCGGGAGGGACAGATACGCAGTATTTT
>TRBV6-6|.|TRBD1|TRBJ1-5
CASSYSWDSYQPQHF
TGTGCCAGCAGTTACAGTTGGGACAGTTATCAGCCCCAGCATTTT
>TRBV2|.|TRBD1|TRBJ2-7
CASTGTGGTYEQYF
TGTGCCAGCACTGGGACAGGCGGAACCTACGAGCAGTACTTC
>TRBV7-2|few|.|TRBJ2-1
CASSLQGSYNEQFF
TGTGCCAGCAGCTTGCAGGGCTCCTACAATGAGCAGTTCTTC
>TRBV5-1|.|TRBD1|TRBJ1-4
CASSLERGREKLFF
TGCGCCAGCAGCTTGGAAAGGGGGCGTGAAAAACTGTTTTTT
>TRBV7-8|.|TRBD2|TRBJ2-3
CASSLRGGMTSGPASTDTQYF
TGTGCCAGCAGCTTACGGGGGGGGATGACTAGCGGGCCTGCTAGCACAGATACGCAGTATTTT
>TRBV12-2|.|.|TRBJ1-1
CASRLPRTGNTEAFF
TGTGCAAGTCGCTTACCCCGGACAGGGAACACTGAAGCTTTCTTT
>TRBV21-1|.|.|TRBJ2-2
CASSFGTSGGGATGELFF
TGTGCCAGCAGCTTCGGGACTAGCGGGGGGGGAGCCACCGGGGAGCTGTTTTTT
>TRBV18|.|.|TRBJ1-4
CASSLSRNEKLFF
TGTGCCAGCTCGTTAAGCCGGAATGAAAAACTGTTTTTT
>TRBV7-6|.|.|TRBJ2-7
CASSLATGSEQYF
TGTGCCAGCAGCTTAGCGACAGGTTCCGAGCAGTACTTC
>TRBV5-3|.|.|TRBJ2-6
CARPNSGANVLTF
TGTGCCAGACCCAACTCTGGGGCCAACGTCCTGACTTTC
>TRBV5-6|.|.|TRBJ2-7
CASSLAGGFSYEQYF
TGTGCCAGCAGCTTGGCCGGGGGTTTCTCCTACGAGCAGTACTTC
>TRBV19|.|.|TRBJ2-5
CASSTPGLRRETQYF
TGTGCCAGTAGTACACCGGGACTCAGGCGGGAGACCCAGTACTTC
>TRBV18|.|.|TRBJ2-5
CASFPGSKETQYF
TGTGCCAGCTTCCCGGGGTCAAAAGAGACCCAGTACTTC
>TRBV9|.|TRBD1|TRBJ1-5
CASSKTGSNQPQHF
TGTGCCAGCAGCAAGACAGGGAGCAATCAGCCCCAGCATTTT
>TRBV7-9|.|TRBD2|TRBJ2-3
CASSLVVAGEADTQYF
TGTGCCAGCAGCTTAGTGGTAGCGGGAGAAGCAGATACGCAGTATTTT
>TRBV30|.|TRBD2|TRBJ2-4
CACASGRGKNIQYF
TGTGCCTGTGCTAGCGGGAGAGGCAAAAACATTCAGTACTTC
>TRBV7-3|once|.|TRBJ1-1
CASSLLGGTRSEAFF
TGTGCCAGCAGCTTATTGGGAGGGACAAGGTCTGAAGCTTTCTTT